This T cell receptor (beta chain) was captured in a study of shared clonotypes between healthy human individuals. Study at large: Plates per donor: three CD4 naive, three CD4 memory, two CD8 naive, one CD8 memory.

Sequencing used immunoSEQ multiplex PCR; TCRdb keeps in-frame clones, though not all of them. There are around 550,000 clones in the sample; roughly 95% occur only once, and over 0.095% lies in the top ten. CDR1 MNHEY and CDR2 SMNVEV come from the germline V gene (reference sequence). The CDR3 has 15 residues. V lost 3 bases and J 0 bases, leaving 12 bases between the germline ends. CD45RO negativity and positive selection for CCR7 defined naive CD8 cells, a population that excluded terminally differentiated effector memory CD45RA+ cells. V usage is TRBV27 and J usage is TRBJ2-7; no clear D gene. Sequences were obtained from naive CD8+ T cells sorted from blood. The clonotype comes from a woman in her 30s in good health. CDR3 nucleotides: TGTGCCAGCAGTTTTCTCGGCAGGAGCTCCTACGAGCAGTACTTC. Its translation is CASSFLGRSSYEQYF.